Shown below are 26 T cell receptor beta chains from a single sample sequenced in a study of T-cell memory formation after mild COVID-19. TCRdb re-called the 5' RACE reads with MiXCR, one entry per CDR3 protein. The repertoire holds tens of thousands of distinct CDR3 sequences, roughly 25% seen once, with roughly 40% in the top ten. The sample taken for sequencing was PBMCs or a T cell subset sorted from them (not recorded which). These receptors originate from a man aged 18 to 29 who had mild COVID-19 (a few samples of this study predate the infection). Cell type and time point are not known.

This clonotype turned up a few times. This rearrangement joins TRBV7-2 to TRBJ2-1; the match to TRBD2 covers 9 bases. V shed 6 bases and J 0 bases; nucleotides not matched to a gene: 6. Germline CDR1 is SGHTA and CDR2 is FQGNSA. The CDR3 is 16 amino acids. CDR3 nucleotides: TGTGCCAGCAGGAAGACTAGCGGAGGCTCCTACAATGAGCAGTTCTTC. Translating gives CASRKTSGGSYNEQFF.

This clonotype was counted only a few times. The rearrangement uses TRBV9 and TRBJ2-6; no clear D. The CDR3 runs 20 residues. The V gene's germline CDR1 is SGDLS and CDR2 YYNGEE. V was trimmed by 0 bases and J by 0 bases, leaving 19 bases between them. The CDR3 DNA is TGTGCCAGCAGCGTAGTTAAGGGATTTAGTACCTTCTCTGGGGCCAACGTCCTGACTTTC. Its translation is CASSVVKGFSTFSGANVLTF.

The V gene is TRBV7-9, the J gene TRBJ1-1; no firm D call. Trimming removed 5 bases at V and 6 bases at J, with 13 bases between. The germline V gene encodes CDR1 SEHNR and CDR2 FQNEAQ (reference sequence). CDR3 length: 13 residues. CDR3 coding DNA: TGTGCCAGCAGCCCACCCAGAGACTCTGAAGCTTTCTTT. Amino acids: CASSPPRDSEAFF. Filled out from reference TRBV7-9 and TRBJ1-1, the complete variable domain reads DTGVSQNPRHKITKRGQNVTFRCDPISEHNRLYWYRQTLGQGPEFLTYFQNEAQLEKSRLLSDRFSAERPKGSFSTLEIQRTEQGDSAMYLCASSPPRDSEAFFGQGTRLTVV.

This chain joins TRBV29-1 and TRBJ2-2, with D perhaps assigned TRBD1 or TRBD2 (5 bases each). CDR3 length: 14 amino acids. Per the germline V gene, CDR1 is SQVTM and CDR2 is ANQGSEA. V gave up 7 bases and J gave up 1 base, with 13 bases separating them. This CDR3 is CSAWDPQNTGELFF. CDR3 DNA sequence: TGCAGCGCCTGGGACCCACAGAACACCGGGGAGCTGTTTTTT.

The chain recombines TRBV10-2 with TRBJ2-1; maybe TRBD2 (5 bases). CDR3 length: 11 residues. V was shortened by 7 bases and J by 7 bases, with 8 bases between the two germline ends. Germline CDR1 reads WSHSY; CDR2 reads SAAADI. The CDR3 DNA reads TGCGCCAGCATCTCGGGGAATGAGCAGTTCTTC. Encoded protein: CASISGNEQFF.

The chain joins TRBV4-1 to TRBJ2-1, with D unresolved. The CDR3 is 12 amino acids. The V gene lost 4 bases and the J gene lost 9 bases, with 10 bases spanning the gap. CDR1 and CDR2 from the germline V gene are MGHRA and YSYEKL. CDR3 region: CASSPPGLEQFF. In DNA form, the CDR3 reads TGCGCCAGCAGCCCCCCCGGCCTTGAGCAGTTCTTC.

This chain connects TRBV4-1 to TRBJ2-5; D unclear. The CDR3 is 14 residues long. Germline V gene data show CDR1 as MGHRA and CDR2 as YSYEKL. V lost 4 bases and J lost 3, with 12 bases in between. Here the CDR3 DNA reads TGCGCCAGCAGCCTCCGGGCGGTAGAAGAGACCCAGTACTTC. Translated, it gives CASSLRAVEETQYF.

This clonotype has a handful of counts. The V call is TRBV4-3, the J call TRBJ1-6, with a weak D call TRBD1 (5 bases). Per germline, CDR1 LGHNA and CDR2 YSLEER. V was clipped by 5 bases and J by 7 bases, with 21 bases between them. The CDR3 consists of 17 residues. The CDR3 coding sequence is TGCGCCAGCAGCTCCAATCTGCAGGGACGAGGGAATTCACCCCTCCACTTT. It codes for CASSSNLQGRGNSPLHF.

The chain is built from TRBV24-1 and TRBJ2-2, with D perhaps TRBD1 (6 bases). This CDR3 is 14 amino acids long. Per the germline V gene, CDR1 is KGHDR and CDR2 is SFDVKD. The V and J ends lost 10 bases and 0 bases respectively, with 11 bases between them. This CDR3 reads CATQGLPNTGELFF. In nucleotides, the CDR3 is TGTGCCACGCAGGGGTTGCCGAACACCGGGGAGCTGTTTTTT.

The chain recombines TRBV29-1 with TRBJ1-2, with 8 bases aligning to TRBD1. With V trimmed by 7 bases and J by 6 bases, 10 bases remained unmatched. Germline CDR1 is SQVTM and CDR2 is ANQGSEA. The CDR3 loop spans 13 amino acids. This CDR3 is CSAPDRAEDGYTF. For the CDR3, the DNA is TGCAGCGCCCCGGACAGGGCGGAGGATGGCTACACCTTC.

This clonotype was detected many times. The V call is TRBV12-3 or TRBV12-4, the J call TRBJ1-1; D is possibly TRBD1 (6 bases). The V and J ends lost 6 bases and 4 bases respectively, with 9 bases between them. The CDR3 contains 12 residues. Written as DNA, the CDR3 is TGTGCCAGCAGACAGGGTATCACTGAAGCTTTCTTT. Amino acid sequence: CASRQGITEAFF.

This clonotype occurred a few times. The chain uses TRBV7-9 and TRBJ2-1; 9 bases agree with TRBD1. The CDR3 is 14 amino acids. V trimming: 6 bases; J trimming: 3 bases; junction bases outside the gene matches: 3. Germline CDR1 is SEHNR and CDR2 is FQNEAQ (reference sequence). The CDR3 spells CASSGTGSYNEQFF. The CDR3 DNA reads TGTGCCAGCAGTGGGACAGGGAGCTACAATGAGCAGTTCTTC.

V is TRBV6-2 or TRBV6-3 and J is TRBJ2-1; no clear D. CDR1 MNHEY and CDR2 SVGEGT come from the germline V gene. The V and J ends lost 0 bases and 2 bases respectively, with 8 bases between them. The CDR3 is 15 amino acids. CDR3 loop: CASSYSILAYNEQFF. CDR3 DNA: TGTGCCAGCAGTTACTCGATCCTAGCCTACAATGAGCAGTTCTTC.

The chain couples TRBV7-2 to TRBJ2-5; D is possibly TRBD2 (7 bases). CDR3 length: 16 amino acids. V lost 3 bases to trimming and J lost 5 bases, with 19 bases between them. Per germline, CDR1 SGHTA and CDR2 FQGNSA. CDR3 region: CASSFPPAGAEETQYF. The CDR3, as DNA: TGTGCCAGCAGCTTTCCGCCCGCGGGGGCGGAGGAGACCCAGTACTTC. The variable domain in full, with the rest retrieved from reference TRBV7-2 and TRBJ2-5, is GAGVSQSPSNKVTEKGKDVELRCDPISGHTALYWYRQSLGQGLEFLIYFQGNSAPDKSGLPSDRFSAERTGGSVSTLTIQRTQQEDSAVYLCASSFPPAGAEETQYFGPGTRLLVL.

The chain employs TRBV7-8 and TRBJ1-5; TRBD1 matches 8 bases. The CDR3 has 20 amino acids. V gave up 1 base and J gave up 7 bases; unmatched junction bases: 21. CDR1 and CDR2 (germline): SGHVS, FQNEAQ. The CDR3 here is CASSLERGKGQVPSGQPQHF. The DNA for the CDR3 is TGTGCCAGCAGCTTAGAAAGGGGTAAGGGACAGGTGCCGTCTGGGCAGCCCCAGCATTTT.

This clonotype was seen only a few times. The chain recombines TRBV20-1 with TRBJ1-5; no definite D call. From germline, CDR1 is DFQATT and CDR2 SNEGSKA (reference sequence). Trimming took off 5 bases at V and 0 bases at J, with 11 bases between the two ends. This CDR3 comprises 14 residues. For the CDR3, the DNA is TGCAGTGCTCCGGACGGATATAGCAATCAGCCCCAGCATTTT. Translated, it gives CSAPDGYSNQPQHF.

This rearrangement joins TRBV24-1 to TRBJ1-5, with D possibly matching TRBD1 (6 bases). The CDR3 length is 18 residues. The V end lost 0 bases, the J end lost 4 bases, and 18 bases lay between the germline ends. Germline V gene lookup returns CDR1 KGHDR and CDR2 SFDVKD. The CDR3 region is CATSDLAFGGRINQPQHF. CDR3 bases: TGTGCCACCAGTGATTTGGCCTTTGGGGGGCGGATAAATCAGCCCCAGCATTTT.

The rearrangement uses TRBV19 and TRBJ2-7, with TRBD2 matching over 13 bases. Trimming removed 6 bases from V and 3 bases from J; junction bases left unmatched: 8. CDR1 LNHDA and CDR2 SQIVND come from the germline V gene (reference sequence). The CDR3 has 16 amino acids. The CDR3 sequence is CASSETSGGPVYEQYF. The CDR3 coding sequence is TGTGCCAGTAGCGAGACTAGCGGGGGGCCTGTCTACGAGCAGTACTTC.

This rearrangement joins TRBV7-3 to TRBJ2-3; 8 positions match TRBD2. CDR1 and CDR2 from the germline V gene are SGHTA and FQGTGA. J lost 2 bases, V lost 4 bases, and 5 bases had no gene match. CDR3 length: 15 residues. CDR3 region: CASSSIGGATDTQYF. In DNA form, the CDR3 reads TGTGCCAGCAGCTCAATCGGGGGGGCCACAGATACGCAGTATTTT.

This clonotype was seen a few times. J is TRBJ2-5 and V is TRBV7-9, with D unclear. In germline, CDR1 is SEHNR, CDR2 FQNEAQ (reference sequence). The CDR3 is 13 residues long. Trimming shortened V by 4 bases and J by 5 bases, and 11 bases separated the two germline ends. The CDR3 DNA sequence: TGTGCCAGCAGCTCCCCCTCGCGGGAGACCCAGTACTTC. Protein product: CASSSPSRETQYF.

A few counts support this clonotype. The rearrangement joins TRBV6-2 or TRBV6-3 to TRBJ2-1; 7 nucleotides align to TRBD1. The CDR3 is 14 residues long. V lost 6 bases, J lost 4 bases, and 6 bases stayed unmatched. The germline gives CDR1 MNHEY, CDR2 SVGEGT. DNA of the CDR3: TGTGCCAGCAGCGAATCCAGGGGGTACAATGAGCAGTTCTTC. Translating gives CASSESRGYNEQFF.

This clonotype was detected once. The J gene is TRBJ1-3, the V gene TRBV11-2; a possible D gene is TRBD1 (5 bases). The ends were cut back, 11 bases at V and 7 bases at J, with 21 bases in the middle. This CDR3 region has 14 residues. Germline V gene sequence: CDR1 SGHAT, CDR2 FQNNGV. This CDR3 reads CASARGIGVNTIYF. The CDR3 DNA reads TGTGCCTCGGCTCGGGGGATCGGGGTCAACACCATATATTTT.

This clonotype occurred a few times. The chain couples TRBV27 to TRBJ2-2, with D perhaps matching TRBD1 (5 bases). CDR1 and CDR2 from the germline V gene are MNHEY and SMNVEV (reference sequence). The V gene lost 2 bases and the J gene lost 4 bases, with 8 bases spanning the gap. The CDR3 runs to 14 residues. CDR3 nucleotide sequence: TGTGCCAGCAGTTTAGGGGCGTCCACCGGGGAGCTGTTTTTT. Translation gives CASSLGASTGELFF.

The chain recombines TRBV6-5 with TRBJ2-7, with unresolved D. Per germline, CDR1 MNHEY and CDR2 SVGAGI. V lost 0 bases and J 3 bases, leaving 6 bases between the germline ends. The CDR3 covers 13 residues. CDR3 bases: TGTGCCAGCAGTTACTCGGCAGGCTACGAGCAGTACGTC. Its translation: CASSYSAGYEQYV.

V gene TRBV11-2 combines with J gene TRBJ1-2; D might be TRBD1 (5 bases). V was shortened by 0 bases and J by 5 bases, with 10 bases between the two germline ends. The germline CDR1 and CDR2 sequences are SGHAT and FQNNGV. The CDR3 is 14 residues long. The CDR3 sequence: CASSLEGGEYGYTF. CDR3 DNA sequence: TGTGCCAGCAGCTTAGAGGGAGGGGAGTATGGCTACACCTTC.

V gene TRBV7-3 combines with J gene TRBJ2-3; 9 positions match TRBD1. V shed 4 bases, J shed 0 bases, and the junction held 2 bases outside the gene matches. CDR3 length: 15 amino acids. CDR1 is SGHTA, CDR2 FQGTGA, per germline. The CDR3 DNA is TGTGCCAGCAGCTCTACAGGGGGCAGCACAGATACGCAGTATTTT. This encodes CASSSTGGSTDTQYF.